This entry is about one TCR beta chain. What it binds is not known. The primer mix had 60 Vbeta and 13 Jbeta primers. The table came from immunoSEQ multiplex PCR; TCRdb's copy has only in-frame clones and leaves some out. The table shows fewer than 140,000 clones, with roughly 80% occurring only once. This sample stems from a study of cytomegalovirus exposure and HLA in healthy donors. Overall study results and limits: A missense variant in DCLRE1C was later tied to TCR beta V- and J-gene trimming.

Sequencing used PBMCs. The receptor was derived from a man in his sixties in good health and CMV-seronegative.

CDR3 sequence reads: CASSYSFGENEQFF. The CDR3 DNA sequence: TGTGCCAGCAGTTACTCGTTTGGGGAGAATGAGCAGTTCTTC. This sequence joins TRBV6-5 and TRBJ2-1, with TRBD2 as a possible D gene (5 bases). This CDR3 comprises 14 residues. Germline CDR1 MNHEY, CDR2 SVGAGI. The germline V and J ends were trimmed by 0 bases and 7 bases, with 10 bases remaining between them.